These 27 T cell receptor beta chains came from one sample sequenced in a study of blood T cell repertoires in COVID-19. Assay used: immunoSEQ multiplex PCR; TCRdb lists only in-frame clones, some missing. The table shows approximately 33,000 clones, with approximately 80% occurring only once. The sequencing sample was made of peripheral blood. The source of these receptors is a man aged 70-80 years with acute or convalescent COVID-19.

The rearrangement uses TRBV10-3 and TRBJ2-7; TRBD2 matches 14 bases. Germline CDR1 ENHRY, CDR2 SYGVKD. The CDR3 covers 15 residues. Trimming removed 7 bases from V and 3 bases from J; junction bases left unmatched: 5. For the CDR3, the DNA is TGTGCCATCAACGGACTAGCGGGAGGTAGCTACGAGCAGTACTTC. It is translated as CAINGLAGGSYEQYF.

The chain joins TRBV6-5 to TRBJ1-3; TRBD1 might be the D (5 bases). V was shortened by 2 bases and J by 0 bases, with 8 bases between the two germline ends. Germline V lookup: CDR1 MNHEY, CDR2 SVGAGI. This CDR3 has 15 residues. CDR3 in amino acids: CASSYGASSGNTIYF. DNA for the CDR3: TGTGCCAGCAGTTACGGGGCCAGCTCTGGAAACACCATATATTTT.

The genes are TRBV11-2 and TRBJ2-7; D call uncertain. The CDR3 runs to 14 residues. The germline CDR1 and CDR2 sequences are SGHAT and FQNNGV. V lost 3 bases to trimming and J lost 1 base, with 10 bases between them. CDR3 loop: CASSFGFTSYEQYF. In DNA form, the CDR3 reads TGTGCCAGCAGCTTCGGGTTTACTTCCTACGAGCAGTACTTC. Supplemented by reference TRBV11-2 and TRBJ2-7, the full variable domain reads EAGVAQSPRYKIIEKRQSVAFWCNPISGHATLYWYQQILGQGPKLLIQFQNNGVVDDSQLPKDRFSAERLKGVDSTLKIQPAKLEDSAVYLCASSFGFTSYEQYFGPGTRLTVT.

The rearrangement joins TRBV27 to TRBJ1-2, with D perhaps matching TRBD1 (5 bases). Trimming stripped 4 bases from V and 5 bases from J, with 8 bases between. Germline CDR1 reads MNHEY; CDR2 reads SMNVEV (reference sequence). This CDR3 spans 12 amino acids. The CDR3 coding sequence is TGTGCCAGCAGTTCACCAGGGTATGGCTACACCTTC. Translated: CASSSPGYGYTF.

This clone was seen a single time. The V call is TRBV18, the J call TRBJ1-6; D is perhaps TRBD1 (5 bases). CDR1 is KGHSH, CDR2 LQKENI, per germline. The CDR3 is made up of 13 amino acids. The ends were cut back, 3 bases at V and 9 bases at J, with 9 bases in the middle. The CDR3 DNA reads TGTGCCAGCTCACCCGGGACTGCTTCACCCCTCCACTTT. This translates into CASSPGTASPLHF.

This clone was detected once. The CDR3 nucleotides are TGTGCCAGCAGCAATCAACATCTAGCGGGAGTCGTTGAGACCCAGTACTTC. It encodes CASSNQHLAGVVETQYF. This chain connects TRBV3-1 (or the pseudogene TRBV3-2) to TRBJ2-5; 10 bases agree with TRBD2. The CDR3 is 17 residues long. V dropped 5 bases and J dropped 5; count of bases not matched to a gene: 14. Germline loops: CDR1 LGHDT, CDR2 YNNKEL (reference sequence).

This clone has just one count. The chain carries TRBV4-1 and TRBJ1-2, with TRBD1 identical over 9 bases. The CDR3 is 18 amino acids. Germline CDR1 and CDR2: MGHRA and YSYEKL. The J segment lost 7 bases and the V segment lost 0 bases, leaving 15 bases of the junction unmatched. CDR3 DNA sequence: TGCGCCAGCAGCCAAGAAGGACAGGGGTTCACCTTCTTCAGTGGCTACACCTTC. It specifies CASSQEGQGFTFFSGYTF.

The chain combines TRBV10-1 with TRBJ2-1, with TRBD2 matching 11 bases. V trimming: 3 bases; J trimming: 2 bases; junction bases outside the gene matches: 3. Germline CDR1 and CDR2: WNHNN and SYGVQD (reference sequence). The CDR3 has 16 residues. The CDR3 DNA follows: TGCGCCAGCAGTGATCCTAGCGGGGGGCCCTACAATGAGCAGTTCTTC. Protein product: CASSDPSGGPYNEQFF.

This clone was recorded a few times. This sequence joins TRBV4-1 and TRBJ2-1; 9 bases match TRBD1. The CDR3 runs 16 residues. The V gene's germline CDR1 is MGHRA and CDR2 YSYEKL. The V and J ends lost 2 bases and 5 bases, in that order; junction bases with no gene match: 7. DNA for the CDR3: TGCGCCAGCAGCCAACCGGGACAGGGATTAGACAATGAGCAGTTCTTC. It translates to CASSQPGQGLDNEQFF.

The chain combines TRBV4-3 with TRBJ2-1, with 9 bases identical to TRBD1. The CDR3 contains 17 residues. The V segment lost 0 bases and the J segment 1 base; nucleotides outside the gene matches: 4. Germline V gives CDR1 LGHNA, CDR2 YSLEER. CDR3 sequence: CASSQEGGTGSYNEQFF. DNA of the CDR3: TGCGCCAGCAGCCAAGAAGGCGGGACAGGGTCCTACAATGAGCAGTTCTTC.

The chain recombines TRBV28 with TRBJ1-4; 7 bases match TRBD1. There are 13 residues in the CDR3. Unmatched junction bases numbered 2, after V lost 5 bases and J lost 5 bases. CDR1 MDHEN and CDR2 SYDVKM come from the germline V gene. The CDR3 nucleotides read TGTGCCAGCAGTGAGACAGGGAATGAAAAACTGTTTTTT. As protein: CASSETGNEKLFF.

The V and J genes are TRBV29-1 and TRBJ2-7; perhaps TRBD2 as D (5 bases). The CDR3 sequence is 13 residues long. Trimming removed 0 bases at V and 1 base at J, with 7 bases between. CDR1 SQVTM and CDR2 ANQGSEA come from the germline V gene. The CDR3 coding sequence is TGCAGCGTTGAAGAACTAGATTCCTACGAGCAGTACTTC. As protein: CSVEELDSYEQYF.

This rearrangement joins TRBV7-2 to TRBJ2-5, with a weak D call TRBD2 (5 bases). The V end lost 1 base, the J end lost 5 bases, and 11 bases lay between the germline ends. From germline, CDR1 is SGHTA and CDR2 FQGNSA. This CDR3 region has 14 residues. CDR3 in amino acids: CASSLEASLETQYF. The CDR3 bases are TGTGCCAGCAGCTTAGAGGCTAGCCTGGAGACCCAGTACTTC.

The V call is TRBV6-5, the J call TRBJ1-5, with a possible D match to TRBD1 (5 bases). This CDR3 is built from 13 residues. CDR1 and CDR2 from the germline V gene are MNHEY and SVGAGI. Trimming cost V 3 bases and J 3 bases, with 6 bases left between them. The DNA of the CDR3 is TGTGCCAGCAGTTATGGGGCCAATCAGCCCCAGCATTTT. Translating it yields CASSYGANQPQHF.

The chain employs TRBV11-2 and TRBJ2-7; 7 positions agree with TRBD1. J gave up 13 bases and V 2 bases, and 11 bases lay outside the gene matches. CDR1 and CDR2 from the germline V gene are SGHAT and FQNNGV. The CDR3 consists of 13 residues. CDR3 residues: CASSLTGTDPFYF. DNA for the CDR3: TGTGCCAGCAGCTTAACCGGGACAGACCCCTTTTACTTC.

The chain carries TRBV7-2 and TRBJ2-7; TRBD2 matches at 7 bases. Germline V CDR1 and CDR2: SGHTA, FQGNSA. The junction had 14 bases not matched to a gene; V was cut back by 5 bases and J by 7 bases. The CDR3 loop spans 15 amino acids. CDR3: CASSPGGGAVREQYF. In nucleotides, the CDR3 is TGTGCCAGCAGCCCTGGGGGGGGAGCGGTGAGGGAGCAGTACTTC.

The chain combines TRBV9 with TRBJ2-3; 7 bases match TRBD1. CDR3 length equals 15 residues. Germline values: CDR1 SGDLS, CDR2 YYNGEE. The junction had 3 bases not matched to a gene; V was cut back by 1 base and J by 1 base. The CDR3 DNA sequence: TGTGCCAGCAGCGTATTGCAGGGGGGCACAGATACGCAGTATTTT. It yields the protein CASSVLQGGTDTQYF.

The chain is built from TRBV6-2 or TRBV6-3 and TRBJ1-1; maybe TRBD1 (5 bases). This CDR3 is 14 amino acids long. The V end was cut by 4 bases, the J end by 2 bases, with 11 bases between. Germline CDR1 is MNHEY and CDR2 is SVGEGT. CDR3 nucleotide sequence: TGTGCCAGCAGTTCGCCGGGGGGTAACACTGAAGCTTTCTTT. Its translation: CASSSPGGNTEAFF.

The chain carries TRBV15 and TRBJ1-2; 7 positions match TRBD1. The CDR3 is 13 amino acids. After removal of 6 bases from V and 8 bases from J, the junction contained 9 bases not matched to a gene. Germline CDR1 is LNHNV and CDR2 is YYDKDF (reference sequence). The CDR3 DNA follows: TGTGCCACCAGAGGCCTGAGAGGGGGCGGCTACACCTTC. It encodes CATRGLRGGGYTF.

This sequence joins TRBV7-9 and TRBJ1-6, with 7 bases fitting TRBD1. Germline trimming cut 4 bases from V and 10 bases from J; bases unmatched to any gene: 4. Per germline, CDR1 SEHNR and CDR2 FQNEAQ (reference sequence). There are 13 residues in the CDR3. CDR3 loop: CASSSTGRSPLHF. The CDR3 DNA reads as TGTGCCAGCAGCTCGACAGGGAGATCACCCCTCCACTTT.

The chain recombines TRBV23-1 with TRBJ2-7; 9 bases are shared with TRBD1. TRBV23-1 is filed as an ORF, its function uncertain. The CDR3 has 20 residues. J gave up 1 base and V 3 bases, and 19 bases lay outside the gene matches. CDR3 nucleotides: TGCGCCAGCAGTCATCATACAGGGGGCCCCCCCAAACACCCATCCTACGAGCAGTACTTC. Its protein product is CASSHHTGGPPKHPSYEQYF.

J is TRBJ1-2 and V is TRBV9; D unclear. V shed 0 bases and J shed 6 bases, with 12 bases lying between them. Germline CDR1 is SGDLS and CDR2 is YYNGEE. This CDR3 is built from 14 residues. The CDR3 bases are TGTGCCAGCAGCGTAGGGAGATCGGGTGATGGCTACACCTTC. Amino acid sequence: CASSVGRSGDGYTF.

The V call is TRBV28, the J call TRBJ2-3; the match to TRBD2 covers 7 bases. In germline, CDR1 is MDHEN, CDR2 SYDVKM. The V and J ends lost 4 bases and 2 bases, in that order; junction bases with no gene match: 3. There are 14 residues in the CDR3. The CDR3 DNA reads TGTGCCAGCAGTTCTCTAGCGGTCACAGATACGCAGTATTTT. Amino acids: CASSSLAVTDTQYF.

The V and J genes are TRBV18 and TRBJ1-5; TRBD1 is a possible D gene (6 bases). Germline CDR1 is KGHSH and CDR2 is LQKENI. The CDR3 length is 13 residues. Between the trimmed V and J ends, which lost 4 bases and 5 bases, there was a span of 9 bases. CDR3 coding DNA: TGTGCCAGCTCACGGGACACCTATCAGCCCCAGCATTTT. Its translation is CASSRDTYQPQHF.

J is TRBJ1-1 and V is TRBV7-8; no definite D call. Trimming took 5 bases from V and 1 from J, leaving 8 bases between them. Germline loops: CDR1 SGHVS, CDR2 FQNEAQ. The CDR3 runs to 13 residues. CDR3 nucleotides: TGTGCCAGCAGCCTTTTCGGGAACACTGAAGCTTTCTTT. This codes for CASSLFGNTEAFF.

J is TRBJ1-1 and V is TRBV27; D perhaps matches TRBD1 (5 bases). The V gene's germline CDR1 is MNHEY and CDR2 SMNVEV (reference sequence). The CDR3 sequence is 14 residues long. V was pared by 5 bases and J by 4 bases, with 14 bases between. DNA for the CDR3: TGTGCCAGCAGTAGGGCCGGGAGGGGCACTGAAGCTTTCTTT. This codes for CASSRAGRGTEAFF.

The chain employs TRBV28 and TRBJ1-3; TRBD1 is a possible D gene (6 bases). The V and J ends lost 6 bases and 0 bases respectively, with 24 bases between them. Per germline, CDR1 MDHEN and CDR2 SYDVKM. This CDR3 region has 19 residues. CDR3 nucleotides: TGTGCCAGCAGCGTAACGACAGGCACCCCTTCTCACTCTGGAAACACCATATATTTT. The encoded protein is CASSVTTGTPSHSGNTIYF.